A selection of T cell receptor beta chains follows, all from one sample in a study of beta chain features in type 1 diabetes. TCRdb keeps only in-frame clones here, not all; method: immunoSEQ multiplex PCR. Of 250,000 or so clones listed, about 26% are singletons. Sequenced material: central memory CD4+ T cells from blood. Receptors originate from a young man in good health. Each CDR3 is given with its conserved first and last residue. The D gene is left open where the match is weak. The listing skips clone size in some rows; elsewhere it reads once, few, many or a size class.

size: NA
V: TRBV30
J: TRBJ2-3
D: NA
length: 13
DNA: TGTGCCTGGGGGCGGGATGCCTCAGATACGCAGTATTTT
CDR3: CAWGRDASDTQYF

size: few
V: TRBV4-2
J: TRBJ1-2
D: NA
length: 16
DNA: TGTGCCAGCAGCCAAGGAAACCCCCAGGATCCCTATGGCTACACCTTC
CDR3: CASSQGNPQDPYGYTF

size: NA
V: TRBV2
J: TRBJ2-3
D: NA
length: 11
DNA: TGTGCCAGCACCCCGATAGATACGCAGTATTTT
CDR3: CASTPIDTQYF

size: NA
V: TRBV9
J: TRBJ2-2
D: NA
length: 15
DNA: TGTGCCAGCAGCGTAGATGGGCCGACCTCCGGGGAGCTGTTTTTT
CDR3: CASSVDGPTSGELFF

size: once
V: TRBV9
J: TRBJ2-3
D: NA
length: 15
DNA: TGTGCCAGCAGACGGGGTCTAGCGTCTACAGATACGCAGTATTTT
CDR3: CASRRGLASTDTQYF

size: NA
V: TRBV6-6
J: TRBJ2-1
D: TRBD1
length: 16
DNA: TGTGCCAGCAGTTATTTTCCAGGACAGGGCATGAATGAGCAGTTCTTC
CDR3: CASSYFPGQGMNEQFF

size: many
V: TRBV30
J: TRBJ2-2
D: NA
length: 15
DNA: TGTGCCTGGCGGCGGGGCCACTCGAACACCGGGGAGCTGTTTTTT
CDR3: CAWRRGHSNTGELFF

size: NA
V: TRBV29-1
J: TRBJ2-5
D: NA
length: 10
DNA: TGCAGCGTTGATGGGGGGACCCAGTACTTC
CDR3: CSVDGGTQYF

size: many
V: TRBV12-5
J: TRBJ2-1
D: NA
length: 14
DNA: TGTGCTAGTGCCTCCGGCGGCTCCTACAATGAGCAGTTCTTC
CDR3: CASASGGSYNEQFF

size: NA
V: TRBV7-6
J: TRBJ2-2
D: TRBD2
length: 16
DNA: TGTGCCAGCAGCTTAGCTAGCGGGGTTAACACCGGGGAGCTGTTTTTT
CDR3: CASSLASGVNTGELFF

size: NA
V: TRBV2
J: TRBJ2-1
D: NA
length: 12
DNA: TGTGCCAGCAGTTTCACAGGGTATGAGCAGTTCTTC
CDR3: CASSFTGYEQFF

size: NA
V: TRBV15
J: TRBJ1-5
D: NA
length: 14
DNA: TGTGCCACCAGCCCGGTGGGGAGCAATCAGCCCCAGCATTTT
CDR3: CATSPVGSNQPQHF

size: NA
V: TRBV29-1
J: TRBJ2-1
D: NA
length: 16
DNA: TGCAGCGTTGAAGATCATAAGCCCCACTCCTACAATGAGCAGTTCTTC
CDR3: CSVEDHKPHSYNEQFF

size: few
V: TRBV9
J: TRBJ1-4
D: TRBD1
length: 14
DNA: TGTGCCAGCAGCGCCGACAGGGGCGGTGAAAAACTGTTTTTT
CDR3: CASSADRGGEKLFF

size: once
V: TRBV9
J: TRBJ1-6
D: NA
length: 14
DNA: TGTGCCAGTGGGGGTGGGTGGGAGACCTCACCCCTCCACTTT
CDR3: CASGGGWETSPLHF

size: NA
V: TRBV27
J: TRBJ2-5
D: TRBD2
length: 16
DNA: TGTGCCAGCAGTTCACCCGGACTAGCGGGAGTAGAGACCCAGTACTTC
CDR3: CASSSPGLAGVETQYF

size: few
V: TRBV4-1
J: TRBJ2-1
D: NA
length: 15
DNA: TGCGCCAGCAGCCAAGAATTAAACAGGGATAATGAGCAGTTCTTC
CDR3: CASSQELNRDNEQFF

size: NA
V: TRBV29-1
J: TRBJ1-1
D: NA
length: 13
DNA: TGCAGCGTTGAACTGCTTATGAACACTGAAGCTTTCTTT
CDR3: CSVELLMNTEAFF

size: NA
V: TRBV7-9
J: TRBJ1-2
D: NA
length: 12
DNA: TGTGCCAGCAGCTCTTCCAACTATGGCTACACCTTC
CDR3: CASSSSNYGYTF

size: few
V: TRBV5-1
J: TRBJ2-3
D: NA
length: 14
DNA: TGCGCCACCTCTGTTGGGGGGAGCACAGATACGCAGTATTTT
CDR3: CATSVGGSTDTQYF

size: few
V: TRBV7-2
J: TRBJ2-7
D: NA
length: 13
DNA: TGTGCCAGCAGCTTAGAGTTAGCACTCGAGCAGTACTTC
CDR3: CASSLELALEQYF

size: few
V: TRBV11-2
J: TRBJ2-3
D: NA
length: 17
DNA: TGTGCCAGCAGCTTAGATCGAGTGGGTTCCGGCACAGATACGCAGTATTTT
CDR3: CASSLDRVGSGTDTQYF

size: NA
V: TRBV7-2
J: TRBJ2-2
D: NA
length: 13
DNA: TGTGCCAGCAGGCCGACAGGTCTTGGGGCGCTGTTTTTT
CDR3: CASRPTGLGALFF

size: NA
V: TRBV7-2
J: TRBJ2-7
D: TRBD2
length: 15
DNA: TGTGCCAGCAGCGTCTGGACTAGCGGTCTCTACGAGCAGTACTTC
CDR3: CASSVWTSGLYEQYF

size: few
V: TRBV7-2
J: TRBJ2-3
D: TRBD2
length: 14
DNA: TGTGCCAGCAGGCGACTAGCGGGCACAGATACGCAGTATTTT
CDR3: CASRRLAGTDTQYF

size: few
V: TRBV6-6
J: TRBJ2-3
D: NA
length: 14
DNA: TGTGCCAGCAGACTAACGCCCAGCACAGATACGCAGTATTTT
CDR3: CASRLTPSTDTQYF

size: many
V: TRBV10-3
J: TRBJ2-4
D: TRBD1
length: 11
DNA: TGTGCCATCGGACAGGACTACATTCAGTACTTC
CDR3: CAIGQDYIQYF

size: NA
V: TRBV6-6
J: TRBJ2-7
D: TRBD2
length: 15
DNA: TGTGCCAGCAGCTTGACTAGCGGGGGTACCTACGAGCAGTACTTC
CDR3: CASSLTSGGTYEQYF

size: NA
V: TRBV6-5
J: TRBJ2-3
D: NA
length: 12
DNA: TGTGCCAGCAGAGGCGGGACAGATACGCAGTATTTT
CDR3: CASRGGTDTQYF

size: few
V: TRBV5-1
J: TRBJ2-3
D: TRBD2
length: 15
DNA: TGCGCCAGCAGGATTAGCGGGCCAAGCACAGATACGCAGTATTTT
CDR3: CASRISGPSTDTQYF

size: few
V: TRBV28
J: TRBJ1-2
D: NA
length: 13
DNA: TGTGCCAGCAGTCCGGTTTACAACTATGGCTACACCTTC
CDR3: CASSPVYNYGYTF

size: few
V: TRBV5-1
J: TRBJ1-1
D: NA
length: 13
DNA: TGCGCCAGCAGTCTTGGCGGGTTTTCTGAAGCTTTCTTT
CDR3: CASSLGGFSEAFF

size: NA
V: TRBV7-9
J: TRBJ2-2
D: NA
length: 13
DNA: TGTGCCAGCAGCCTGTCTAACACCGGGGAGCTGTTTTTT
CDR3: CASSLSNTGELFF

size: NA
V: TRBV29-1
J: TRBJ1-5
D: TRBD1
length: 12
DNA: TGCAGCGTTGGACAGGGCGGCCAGCCCCAGCATTTT
CDR3: CSVGQGGQPQHF

size: few
V: TRBV5-6
J: TRBJ2-2
D: NA
length: 16
DNA: TGTGCCAGCAGCTACCTCCCTAGCCCGAACACCGGGGAGCTGTTTTTT
CDR3: CASSYLPSPNTGELFF

size: NA
V: TRBV5-5
J: TRBJ2-3
D: TRBD2
length: 16
DNA: TGTGCCAGCAGCGCCATGGGCGGGGGACTCACAGATACGCAGTATTTT
CDR3: CASSAMGGGLTDTQYF

size: few
V: TRBV29-1
J: TRBJ2-7
D: NA
length: 12
DNA: TGCAGCGTCATCCTCCCGGCCCACGAGCAGTACTTC
CDR3: CSVILPAHEQYF

size: few
V: TRBV7-9
J: TRBJ2-3
D: TRBD2
length: 15
DNA: TGTGCCAGCAGCTTAGGCGGGGGGCCAACAGATACGCAGTATTTT
CDR3: CASSLGGGPTDTQYF

size: many
V: TRBV2
J: TRBJ2-3
D: NA
length: 14
DNA: TGTGCCAGCAGTGGACAGCGTTACACAGATACGCAGTATTTT
CDR3: CASSGQRYTDTQYF

size: many
V: TRBV29-1
J: TRBJ2-1
D: NA
length: 12
DNA: TGCAGCGTTGTCGAACCGGGGAATGAGCAGTTCTTC
CDR3: CSVVEPGNEQFF

size: NA
V: TRBV4-3
J: TRBJ1-5
D: NA
length: 15
DNA: TGCGCCAGCAGCCAAGATAATGTCGTAAATCAGCCCCAGCATTTT
CDR3: CASSQDNVVNQPQHF

size: few
V: TRBV7-2
J: TRBJ2-7
D: NA
length: 15
DNA: TGTGCCAGCAGCTTATCCGGAGCGACAACCTACGAGCAGTACTTC
CDR3: CASSLSGATTYEQYF

size: NA
V: TRBV23-1
J: TRBJ1-6
D: NA
length: 15
DNA: TGCGCCAGCAGTCCCCCCAAGGTTGTTAATTCACCCCTCCACTTT
CDR3: CASSPPKVVNSPLHF

size: many
V: TRBV7-2
J: TRBJ2-7
D: NA
length: 13
DNA: TGTGCCAGCAGCTCTTTCGGGGGAGGCGAGCAGTACTTC
CDR3: CASSSFGGGEQYF

size: NA
V: TRBV6-1
J: TRBJ1-2
D: TRBD1
length: 12
DNA: TGTGCCAGCACCCCGGACAGGGCAGGCTACACCTTC
CDR3: CASTPDRAGYTF

size: few
V: TRBV2
J: TRBJ2-3
D: TRBD1
length: 14
DNA: TGTGCCAGCACCCCGGGACAGCTCACAGATACGCAGTATTTT
CDR3: CASTPGQLTDTQYF

size: few
V: TRBV2
J: TRBJ1-6
D: TRBD1
length: 16
DNA: TGTGCCAGCAGCGTGGGACAGGGGGGTAATAATTCACCCCTCCACTTT
CDR3: CASSVGQGGNNSPLHF

size: NA
V: TRBV2
J: TRBJ1-6
D: NA
length: 11
DNA: TGTGCCAGCAGTGAATCCGTGACAGGCCACTTT
CDR3: CASSESVTGHF

size: NA
V: TRBV2
J: TRBJ2-3
D: NA
length: 13
DNA: TGTGCCAGCAGTTCGGACAACACAGATACGCAGTATTTT
CDR3: CASSSDNTDTQYF

size: NA
V: TRBV7-2
J: TRBJ2-7
D: NA
length: 15
DNA: TGTGCCAGCAGCCCGCGAGGGGGGGCCGGACGCGAGCAGTACTTC
CDR3: CASSPRGGAGREQYF

size: few
V: TRBV5-1
J: TRBJ2-3
D: TRBD2
length: 16
DNA: TGCGCCAGCAGCCCGCCTAGCGGGGGGTCGTCAGATACGCAGTATTTT
CDR3: CASSPPSGGSSDTQYF

size: NA
V: TRBV9
J: TRBJ1-5
D: NA
length: 13
DNA: TGTGCCAGCAGCGTAGACACCAATCAGCCCCAGCATTTT
CDR3: CASSVDTNQPQHF

size: few
V: TRBV7-2
J: TRBJ2-1
D: TRBD2
length: 15
DNA: TGTGCCAGCAGCTTACTAGCGGGAGCCGAGAATGAGCAGTTCTTC
CDR3: CASSLLAGAENEQFF

size: few
V: TRBV7-2
J: TRBJ2-7
D: NA
length: 15
DNA: TGTGCCAGCAGCTTTACCGGGACGGCATCCTACGAGCAGTACTTC
CDR3: CASSFTGTASYEQYF

size: NA
V: TRBV12-2
J: TRBJ1-1
D: NA
length: 15
DNA: TGTGCAAGTCGCATCCGGACAGGGCCGAACACTGAAGCTTTCTTT
CDR3: CASRIRTGPNTEAFF

size: few
V: TRBV7-2
J: TRBJ2-5
D: NA
length: 15
DNA: TGTGCCAGCAGCTTAGTGGGGTCACTGAGAGAGACCCAGTACTTC
CDR3: CASSLVGSLRETQYF

size: NA
V: TRBV29-1
J: TRBJ2-7
D: NA
length: 14
DNA: TGCAGCGCGTTAATCGACAGGAACTCCTACGAGCAGTACTTC
CDR3: CSALIDRNSYEQYF

size: few
V: TRBV6-6
J: TRBJ2-7
D: TRBD2
length: 15
DNA: TGTGCCAGCAGTCCCGGGACTAGCTCCCCCTACGAGCAGTACTTC
CDR3: CASSPGTSSPYEQYF

size: NA
V: TRBV30
J: TRBJ1-1
D: NA
length: 13
DNA: TGTGCCTGGAGTGAACAGGGACCCACCGAAGCTTTCTTT
CDR3: CAWSEQGPTEAFF

size: NA
V: TRBV5-1
J: TRBJ1-1
D: NA
length: 15
DNA: TGCGCCAGCAGCTTGGTTGGACCCCAAAGCGCTGAAGCTTTCTTT
CDR3: CASSLVGPQSAEAFF